The clone carrying this TCR beta chain was observed once. Other DNA sequences from this sample encode an identical CDR3 as well. The sample comes from a study of shared clonotypes between healthy human individuals. V lost 4 bases to trimming and J lost 5 bases, with 6 bases between them. Germline loops: CDR1 SGHNT, CDR2 YYREEE (reference sequence). This CDR3 region has 11 residues. Method: immunoSEQ multiplex PCR; TCRdb's copy keeps in-frame clones and lacks some. Of around 2,000,000 clones in the sample, about 92% were seen once. Positive CCR7 selection of CD45RO-negative cells yielded the naive CD8 cells, and terminally differentiated effector memory CD45RA+ cells were excluded.

Specimen: naive CD8+ T cells from PBMCs. The chain has TRBV5-4 and TRBJ1-1; D uncertain. This sequence was found in a man aged 18 to 29 in good health. Some clones in this sample may be carry-over from other donors' samples. The CDR3, as DNA: TGTGCCAGCAGCCGCGGGACTGAAGCTTTCTTT. Translating gives CASSRGTEAFF.